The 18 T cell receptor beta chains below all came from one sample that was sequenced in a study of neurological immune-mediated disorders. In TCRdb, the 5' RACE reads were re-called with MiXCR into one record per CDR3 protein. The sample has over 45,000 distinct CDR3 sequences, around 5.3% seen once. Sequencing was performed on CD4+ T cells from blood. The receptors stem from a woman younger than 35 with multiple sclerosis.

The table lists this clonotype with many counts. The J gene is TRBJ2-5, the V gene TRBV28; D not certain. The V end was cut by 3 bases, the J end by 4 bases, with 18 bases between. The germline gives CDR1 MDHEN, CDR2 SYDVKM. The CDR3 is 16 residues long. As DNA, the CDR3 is TGTGCCAGCAGTTTCGTGGACCCGGCCATAGGAGAGACCCAGTACTTC. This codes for CASSFVDPAIGETQYF.

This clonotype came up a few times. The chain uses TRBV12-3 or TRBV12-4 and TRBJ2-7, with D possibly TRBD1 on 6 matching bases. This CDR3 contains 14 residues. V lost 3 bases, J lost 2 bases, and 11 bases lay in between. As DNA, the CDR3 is TGTGCCAGCAGTTTTTTGGACAGACCCTACGAGCAGTACTTC. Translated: CASSFLDRPYEQYF.

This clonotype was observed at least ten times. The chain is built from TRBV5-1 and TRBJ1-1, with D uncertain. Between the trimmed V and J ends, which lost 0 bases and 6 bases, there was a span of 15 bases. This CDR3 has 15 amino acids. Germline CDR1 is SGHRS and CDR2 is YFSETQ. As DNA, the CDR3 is TGCGCCAGCAGCTTGGGCCGGGCTGGGTCCCCTGAAGCTTTCTTT. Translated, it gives CASSLGRAGSPEAFF.

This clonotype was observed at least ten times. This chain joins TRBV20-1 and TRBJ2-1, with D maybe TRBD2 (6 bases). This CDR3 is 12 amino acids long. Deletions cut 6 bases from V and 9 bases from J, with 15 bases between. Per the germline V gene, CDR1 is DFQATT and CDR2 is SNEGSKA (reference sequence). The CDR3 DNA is TGCAGTGCCCTCCGGAGGGGCACTGAGCAGTTCTTC. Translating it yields CSALRRGTEQFF.

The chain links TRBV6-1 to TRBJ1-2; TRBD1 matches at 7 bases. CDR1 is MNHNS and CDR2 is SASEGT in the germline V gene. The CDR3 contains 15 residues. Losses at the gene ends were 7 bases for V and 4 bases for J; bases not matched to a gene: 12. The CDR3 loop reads CASNPTGNPPYGYTF. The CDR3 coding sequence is TGTGCCAGCAACCCGACAGGGAATCCCCCCTATGGCTACACCTTC.

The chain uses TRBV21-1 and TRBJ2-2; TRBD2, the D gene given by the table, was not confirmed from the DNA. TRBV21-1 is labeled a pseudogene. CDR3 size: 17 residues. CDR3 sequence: CASSKGTSGVCTGELFF. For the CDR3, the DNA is TGTGCCAGCAGCAAAGGGACTAGCGGGGTTTGCACCGGGGAGCTGTTTTTT.

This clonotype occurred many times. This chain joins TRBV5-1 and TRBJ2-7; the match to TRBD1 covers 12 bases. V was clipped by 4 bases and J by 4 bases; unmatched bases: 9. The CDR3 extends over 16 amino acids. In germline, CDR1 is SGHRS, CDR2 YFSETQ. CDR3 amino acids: CASSAGGTGGAYEQYF. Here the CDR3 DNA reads TGCGCCAGCAGCGCTGGAGGGACAGGGGGCGCGTACGAGCAGTACTTC.

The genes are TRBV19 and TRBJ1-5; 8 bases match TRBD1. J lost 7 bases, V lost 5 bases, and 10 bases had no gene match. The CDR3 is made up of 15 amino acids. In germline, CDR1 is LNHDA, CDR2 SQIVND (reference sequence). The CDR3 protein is CASSSGQANYQPQHF. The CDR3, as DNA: TGTGCCAGTAGTTCGGGACAGGCAAATTACCAGCCCCAGCATTTT.

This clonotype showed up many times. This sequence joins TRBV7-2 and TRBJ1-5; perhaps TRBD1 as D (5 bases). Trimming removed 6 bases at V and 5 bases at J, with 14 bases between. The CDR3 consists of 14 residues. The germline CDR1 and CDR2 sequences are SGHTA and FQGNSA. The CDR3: CASSYQGGDQPQHF. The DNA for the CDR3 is TGTGCCAGCAGTTATCAGGGCGGCGATCAGCCCCAGCATTTT.

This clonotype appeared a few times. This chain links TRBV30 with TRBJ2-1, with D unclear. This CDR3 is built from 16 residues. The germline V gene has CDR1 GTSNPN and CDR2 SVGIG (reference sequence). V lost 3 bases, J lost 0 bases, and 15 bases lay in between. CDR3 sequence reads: CAWRGNTVSSYNEQFF. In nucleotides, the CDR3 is TGTGCCTGGAGAGGAAATACTGTCAGCTCCTACAATGAGCAGTTCTTC. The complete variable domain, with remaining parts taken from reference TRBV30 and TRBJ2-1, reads SQTIHQWPATLVQPVGSPLSLECTVEGTSNPNLYWYRQAAGRGLQLLFYSVGIGQISSEVPQNLSASRPQDRQFILSSKKLLLSDSGFYLCAWRGNTVSSYNEQFFGPGTRLTVL.

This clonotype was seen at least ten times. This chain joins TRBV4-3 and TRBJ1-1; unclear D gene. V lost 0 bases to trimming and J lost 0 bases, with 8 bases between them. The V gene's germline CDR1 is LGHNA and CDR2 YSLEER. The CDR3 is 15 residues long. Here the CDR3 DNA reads TGCGCCAGCAGCCAAGACTATGCCTTGAACACTGAAGCTTTCTTT. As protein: CASSQDYALNTEAFF.

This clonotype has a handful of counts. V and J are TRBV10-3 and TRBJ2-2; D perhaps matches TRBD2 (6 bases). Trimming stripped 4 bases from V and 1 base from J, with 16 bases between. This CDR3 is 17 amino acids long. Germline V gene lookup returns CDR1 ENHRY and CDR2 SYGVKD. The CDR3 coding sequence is TGTGCCATCAGTGCGTGGGGACTGAGCGAGAACACCGGGGAGCTGTTTTTT. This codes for CAISAWGLSENTGELFF.

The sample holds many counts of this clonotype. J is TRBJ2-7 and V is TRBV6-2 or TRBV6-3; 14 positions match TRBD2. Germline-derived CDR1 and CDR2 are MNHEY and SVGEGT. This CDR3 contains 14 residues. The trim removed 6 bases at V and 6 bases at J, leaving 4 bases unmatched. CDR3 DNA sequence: TGTGCCAGCAGGGGACTAGCGGGAGAGAGCGAGCAGTACGTC. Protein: CASRGLAGESEQYV.

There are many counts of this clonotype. CDR3 nucleotides: TGTGCCACCAGCGCCCGGGTCCTAAGTGGGGTCGACGAGCAGTACTTC. It encodes CATSARVLSGVDEQYF. V usage is TRBV15 and J usage is TRBJ2-7; D not resolved. Germline V gene sequence: CDR1 LNHNV, CDR2 YYDKDF (reference sequence). Between the trimmed V and J ends, which lost 5 bases and 5 bases, there was a span of 22 bases. The CDR3 sequence is 16 residues long. Supplemented by reference TRBV15 and TRBJ2-7, the full variable domain reads DAMVIQNPRYQVTQFGKPVTLSCSQTLNHNVMYWYQQKSSQAPKLLFHYYDKDFNNEADTPDNFQSRRPNTSFCFLDIRSPGLGDTAMYLCATSARVLSGVDEQYFGPGTRLTVT.

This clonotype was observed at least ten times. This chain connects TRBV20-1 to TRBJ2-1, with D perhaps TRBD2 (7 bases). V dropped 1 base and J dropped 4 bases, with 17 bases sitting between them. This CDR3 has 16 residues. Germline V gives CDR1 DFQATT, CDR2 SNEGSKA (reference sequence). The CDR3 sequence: CSARVQAGHRYNEQFF. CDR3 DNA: TGCAGTGCTAGAGTCCAAGCGGGACATAGATACAATGAGCAGTTCTTC.

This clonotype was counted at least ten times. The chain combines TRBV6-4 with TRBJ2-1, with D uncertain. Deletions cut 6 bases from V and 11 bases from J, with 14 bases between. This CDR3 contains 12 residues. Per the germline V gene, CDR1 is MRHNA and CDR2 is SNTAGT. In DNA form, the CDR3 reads TGTGCCAGCAGCAAGGACCGTCTAAAGCAGTTCTTC. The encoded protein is CASSKDRLKQFF.

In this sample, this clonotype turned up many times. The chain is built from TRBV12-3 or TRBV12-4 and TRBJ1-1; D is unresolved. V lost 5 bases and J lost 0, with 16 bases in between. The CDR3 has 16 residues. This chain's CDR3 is CASSPRSMGMNTEAFF. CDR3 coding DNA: TGTGCCAGCAGTCCCCGATCAATGGGTATGAACACTGAAGCTTTCTTT.

CDR3 DNA sequence: TGTGCCAGTAAGAGGGACACCCTGAGCAATCAGCCCCAGCATTTT. Encoded protein: CASKRDTLSNQPQHF. This chain links TRBV19 with TRBJ1-5; the D gene is possibly TRBD1 (6 bases). The CDR3 totals 15 residues. The germline CDR1 and CDR2 sequences are LNHDA and SQIVND (reference sequence). V dropped 7 bases and J dropped 1 base, with 14 bases sitting between them. Full variable domain (rest looked up from reference TRBV19 and TRBJ1-5): DGGITQSPKYLFRKEGQNVTLSCEQNLNHDAMYWYRQDPGQGLRLIYYSQIVNDFQKGDIAEGYSVSREKKESFPLTVTSAQKNPTAFYLCASKRDTLSNQPQHFGDGTRLSIL.